This TCR beta chain was identified during a study of shared clonotypes between healthy human individuals. Whole-study findings and limits: Shared clonotypes: about 5% naive CD4, 3.5% to 4% naive CD8, 2.3% memory CD4, more than 0.3% memory CD8.

With respect to this clone: What it binds is not known.

TCRdb's table, derived via immunoSEQ multiplex PCR, lists solely in-frame clones and lacks some. The sample records 2,500,000 or so clones, more than 90% being singletons. The CDR3 is 15 residues long. Germline V gene lookup returns CDR1 SGHAT and CDR2 FQNNGV. The junction had 3 bases not matched to a gene; V was cut back by 1 base and J by 3 bases. The sequenced sample consisted of naive CD4+ T cells sorted from blood. Documented subset: CD45RA+ positively selected. The receptor comes from a man aged 18 to 30 in good health. The chain couples TRBV11-2 to TRBJ2-3, with 8 bases aligning to TRBD2. CDR3 protein: CASSLAGGETDTQYF. The CDR3 DNA sequence: TGTGCCAGCAGCTTAGCGGGAGGGGAGACAGATACGCAGTATTTT.